A selection of T cell receptor beta chains follows, all from one sample in a study of blood T cell repertoires in COVID-19. The data were produced by immunoSEQ multiplex PCR, yet TCRdb's version contains in-frame clones alone and is incomplete. The sample lists 150,000 to 200,000 clones; around 85% were seen once. Sequenced input: PBMCs or T cells enriched from blood (not recorded which). The receptors originated from a man between 35 and 55 years old who had recovered from COVID-19. CDR3s include the opening cysteine and the closing phenylalanine or tryptophan. A D gene is named only where the DNA matches it firmly. Clone sizes are given selectively: once, few, many, or a class where the clone is expanded.

TRBV10-3	TRBD1	.	TRBJ2-7	TGTGCCATCACCGAGACAGGGATCCGCGGCGAGCAGTACTTC	CAITETGIRGEQYF
TRBV25-1	TRBD1	.	TRBJ2-5	TGTGCCAGCAGTGAATATAAGGGACAGGGAAAAGAGACCCAGTACTTC	CASSEYKGQGKETQYF
TRBV24-1	TRBD1	.	TRBJ2-2	TGTGCCACCAGTCTCACAGGGGTCCCCGGGGAGCTGTTTTTT	CATSLTGVPGELFF
TRBV9	.	.	TRBJ2-6	TGTGCCAGCAGCGTAAAGGGGGCTGGGGCCAACGTCCTGACTTTC	CASSVKGAGANVLTF
TRBV2	TRBD1	.	TRBJ2-5	TGTGCCAGCAGTGAGATTATAGACAGGGTCGGGACCCAGTACTTC	CASSEIIDRVGTQYF
TRBV28	.	few	TRBJ2-7	TGTGCCAGCAGTTTAGGAGTCAGGGGCATAGGAGAGCAGTACTTC	CASSLGVRGIGEQYF
TRBV7-9	TRBD1	.	TRBJ1-1	TGTGCCAGCAGCTCGGGACAGGGGGCGATTACCACTGAAGCTTTCTTT	CASSSGQGAITTEAFF
TRBV5-1	TRBD1	once	TRBJ1-4	TGCGCCAGCAGCGGCGGGACAGTAACTAATGAAAAACTGTTTTTT	CASSGGTVTNEKLFF
TRBV28	TRBD2	.	TRBJ2-3	TGTGCCAGCAGTACAACTAGCGGGCAAATTGATACGCAGTATTTT	CASSTTSGQIDTQYF
TRBV14	.	.	TRBJ1-2	TGTGCCAGCAGCCCGAGCGGGAACTATGGCTACACCTTC	CASSPSGNYGYTF
TRBV2	.	few	TRBJ2-2	TGTGCCAGCAGCCGGGACACAGTCAGGAACACCGGGGAGCTGTTTTTT	CASSRDTVRNTGELFF
TRBV7-9	.	once	TRBJ1-1	TGTGCCAGCACCCTACAGGGGAACACTGAAGCTTTCTTT	CASTLQGNTEAFF
TRBV19	TRBD1	.	TRBJ2-7	TGTGCCAGCTCACCTCCAAGGACAGGGGACGAGCAGTACTTC	CASSPPRTGDEQYF
TRBV5-4	.	.	TRBJ1-4	TGTGCCAGCAGCCCGGGGGGAACTAATGAAAAACTGTTTTTT	CASSPGGTNEKLFF
TRBV21-1	.	once	TRBJ2-7	TGTGCCCATAGGGAGCTACTAGCGGGAGATTACGAGCAGTACTTC	CAHRELLAGDYEQYF
TRBV29-1	TRBD1	many	TRBJ2-2	TGCAGCGCTCGGGTGGGAGACAGGGAAACCGGGGAGCTGTTTTTT	CSARVGDRETGELFF
TRBV6-1	TRBD2	.	TRBJ2-2	TGTGCCAGCAGTGACGGCGGGGGGGCCGGGGAGCTGTTTTTT	CASSDGGGAGELFF
TRBV2	.	.	TRBJ2-3	TGTGCCAGCAGGCAGGGTGCCAGCACAGATACGCAGTATTTT	CASRQGASTDTQYF
TRBV9	.	.	TRBJ1-1	TGTGCCAGCAGCGTAGTGGCGTCCGGGATAGGGAGGGGCACTGAAGCTTTCTTT	CASSVVASGIGRGTEAFF
TRBV6-4	TRBD1	.	TRBJ2-5	TGTGCCAGCAGTTCCCCCAGGACAGGGGGTGAGGGGGAGACCCAGTACTTC	CASSSPRTGGEGETQYF
TRBV29-1	TRBD1	.	TRBJ2-5	TGCAGCGTGGACACACAGGGGGTCGTGGAGACCCAGTACTTC	CSVDTQGVVETQYF
TRBV19	.	.	TRBJ1-3	TGTGCCAGTAGTATCAACGATTTCGATAGTGGAAACACCATATATTTT	CASSINDFDSGNTIYF
TRBV28	.	once	TRBJ2-1	TGTGCCAGCAGTTTAGCCGGACAGTCGACTCAGTTCTTC	CASSLAGQSTQFF
TRBV7-6	TRBD1	.	TRBJ2-7	TGTGCCAGCAGCCCACGTACAGGGGACCGCTACGAGCAGTACTTC	CASSPRTGDRYEQYF
TRBV5-1	TRBD1	few	TRBJ1-1	TGCGCCAGCAGCTTGATCACAGGGGCCAGGAACACTGAAGCTTTCTTT	CASSLITGARNTEAFF
TRBV7-9	.	once	TRBJ2-5	TGTGCCAGCAGACGAGGCCTAGTTGGGGCCCAAGAGACCCAGTACTTC	CASRRGLVGAQETQYF
TRBV7-9	TRBD1	.	TRBJ1-6	TGTGCCAGCAGCTTTCCGGGGACAGGGTATTCACCCCTCCACTTT	CASSFPGTGYSPLHF
TRBV5-4	.	.	TRBJ2-5	TGTGCCAGCAGCTTGACCGCGGACTCAAAAGAGACCCAGTACTTC	CASSLTADSKETQYF
TRBV10-3	.	many	TRBJ1-5	TGTGCCATCAGTGAGTCCGACAGCCCCCGCGACCCCCAGCATTTT	CAISESDSPRDPQHF
TRBV9	TRBD2	.	TRBJ2-3	TGTGCCAGCAGCGCCCTAGCGGGGGGGAATACAGATACGCAGTATTTT	CASSALAGGNTDTQYF
TRBV7-9	.	.	TRBJ1-1	TGTGCCAGCAGCTTACAGCTGGCGGCGAAAGCTTTCTTT	CASSLQLAAKAFF
TRBV11-2	.	.	TRBJ1-2	TGTGCCAGCAGCTTAGGTCAGTCCTATGGCTACACCTTC	CASSLGQSYGYTF
TRBV2	TRBD2	.	TRBJ2-5	TGTGCCAGCAGTCCTCTGCCGGGAGGGGGAGAGACCCAGTACTTC	CASSPLPGGGETQYF
TRBV5-1	.	.	TRBJ1-4	TGCGCCAGCAGCCCCGCAAACCCAGCAGCGAATGAAAAACTGTTTTTT	CASSPANPAANEKLFF
TRBV3-1/TRBV3-2	.	.	TRBJ2-7	TGTGCCAGCAGCCAGGGACATCAGGGGGGTAGTTCCTACGAGCAGTACTTC	CASSQGHQGGSSYEQYF
TRBV3-1/TRBV3-2	TRBD1	.	TRBJ2-5	TGTGCCAGCAGCCAAGAGACAGGGCAAGAGACCCAGTACTTC	CASSQETGQETQYF
TRBV12-3/TRBV12-4	.	.	TRBJ1-2	TGTGCCAGCAGTTTAGATGTCAATGGCTACACCTTC	CASSLDVNGYTF
TRBV12-5	.	.	TRBJ1-1	TGTGCTAGTGGTTTCGGGGGGAGCACTGAAGCTTTCTTT	CASGFGGSTEAFF
TRBV5-1	.	.	TRBJ2-2	TGCGCCAGCAGGCAACCCGGGATCAACACCGGGGAGCTGTTTTTT	CASRQPGINTGELFF
TRBV7-9	TRBD2	.	TRBJ2-5	TGTGCCAGCAGGCAATCTTCTAGCGGTGAGACCCAGTACTTC	CASRQSSSGETQYF
TRBV5-1	.	.	TRBJ1-1	TGCGCCAGCAGCTACCAGGGGCTAACTGAAGCTTTCTTT	CASSYQGLTEAFF
TRBV18	TRBD2	.	TRBJ2-5	TGTGCCAGCTCACCCGCGGGGGACGAGACCCAGTACTTC	CASSPAGDETQYF
TRBV4-1	.	.	TRBJ2-1	TGCGCCAGCAGCCAAATGGACTTGTCCTACAATGAGCAGTTCTTC	CASSQMDLSYNEQFF
TRBV13	TRBD1	.	TRBJ1-2	TGTGCCAGCAGCTACGGGACAGAAAGGGGCAACTATGGCTACACCTTC	CASSYGTERGNYGYTF
TRBV27	.	.	TRBJ2-5	TGTGCCAGCAGCTTGGACAGTCGGTTTTTAAAGACCCAGTACTTC	CASSLDSRFLKTQYF
TRBV5-6	.	.	TRBJ1-1	TGTGCCAGCAGCCCTTACCTCCGCAGGGCCAACACTGAAGCTTTCTTT	CASSPYLRRANTEAFF
TRBV20-1	TRBD1	.	TRBJ1-6	TGCAGTGCTAGTAGGGGGACAGGGGGTTCACCCCTCCACTTT	CSASRGTGGSPLHF
TRBV6-5	.	.	TRBJ1-2	TGTGCCAGCAGGGTAGAAACTCCGCGCTATGGCTACACCTTC	CASRVETPRYGYTF
TRBV27	.	.	TRBJ2-5	TGTGCCAGCAGTTTAAGGGGCAGGGTGGGAGAGACCCAGTACTTC	CASSLRGRVGETQYF